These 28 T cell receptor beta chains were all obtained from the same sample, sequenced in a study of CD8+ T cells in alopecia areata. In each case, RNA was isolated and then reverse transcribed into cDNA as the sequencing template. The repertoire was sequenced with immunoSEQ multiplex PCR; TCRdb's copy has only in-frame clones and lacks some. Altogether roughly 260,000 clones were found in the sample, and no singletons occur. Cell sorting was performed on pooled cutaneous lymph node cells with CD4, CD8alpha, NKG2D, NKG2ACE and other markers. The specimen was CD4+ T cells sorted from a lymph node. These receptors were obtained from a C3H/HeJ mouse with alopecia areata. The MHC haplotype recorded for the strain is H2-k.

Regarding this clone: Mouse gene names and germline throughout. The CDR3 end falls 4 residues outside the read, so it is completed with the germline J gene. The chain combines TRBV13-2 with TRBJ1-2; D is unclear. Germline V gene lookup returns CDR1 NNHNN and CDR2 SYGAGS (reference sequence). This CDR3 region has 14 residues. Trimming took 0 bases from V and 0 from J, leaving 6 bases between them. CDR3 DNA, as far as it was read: TGTGCCAGCGGTGATGCAAAGGCAAACTCC. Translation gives CASGDAKANS. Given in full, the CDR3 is CASGDAKANSDYTF.

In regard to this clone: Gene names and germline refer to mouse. The CDR3 loop is CASSMGHTNTGQLYF. Incomplete CDR3 DNA: TGTGCCAGCAGTATGGGACACACAAACACCGGG. The rearrangement links TRBV13-1 to TRBJ2-2, with a possible D match to TRBD1 (6 bases). With the read ending 4 residues before the CDR3 end, the germline J gene is used to fill in that end. V lost 4 bases, J lost 0 bases, and 10 bases lay in between. Germline lookup yields CDR1 NSHNY and CDR2 SYGAGN. The CDR3 consists of 15 residues.

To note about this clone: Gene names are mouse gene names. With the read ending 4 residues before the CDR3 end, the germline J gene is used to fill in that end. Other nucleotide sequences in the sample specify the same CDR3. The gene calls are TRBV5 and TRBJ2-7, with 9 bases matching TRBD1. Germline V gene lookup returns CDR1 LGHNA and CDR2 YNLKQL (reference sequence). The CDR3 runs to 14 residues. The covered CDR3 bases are TGTGCCAGCAGCCCCACAGGGGGCGCATAT. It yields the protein CASSPTGGAY. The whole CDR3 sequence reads CASSPTGGAYEQYF.

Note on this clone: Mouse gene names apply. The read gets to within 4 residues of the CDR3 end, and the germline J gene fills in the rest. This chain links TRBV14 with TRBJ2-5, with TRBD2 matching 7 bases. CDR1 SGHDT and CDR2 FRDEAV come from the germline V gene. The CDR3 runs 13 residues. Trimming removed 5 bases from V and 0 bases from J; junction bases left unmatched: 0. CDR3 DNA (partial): TGTGCCAGCAGGGACTGGAACCAAGAC. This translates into CASRDWNQD. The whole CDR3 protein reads CASRDWNQDTQYF.

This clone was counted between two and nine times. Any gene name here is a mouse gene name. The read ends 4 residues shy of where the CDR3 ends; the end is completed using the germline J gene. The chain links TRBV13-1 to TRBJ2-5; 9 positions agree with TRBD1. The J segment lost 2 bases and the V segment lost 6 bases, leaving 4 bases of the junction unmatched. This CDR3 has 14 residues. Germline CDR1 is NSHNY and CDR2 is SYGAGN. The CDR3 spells CASTPTGGQDTQYF. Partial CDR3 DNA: TGTGCCAGCACTCCGACAGGGGGCCAAGAC.

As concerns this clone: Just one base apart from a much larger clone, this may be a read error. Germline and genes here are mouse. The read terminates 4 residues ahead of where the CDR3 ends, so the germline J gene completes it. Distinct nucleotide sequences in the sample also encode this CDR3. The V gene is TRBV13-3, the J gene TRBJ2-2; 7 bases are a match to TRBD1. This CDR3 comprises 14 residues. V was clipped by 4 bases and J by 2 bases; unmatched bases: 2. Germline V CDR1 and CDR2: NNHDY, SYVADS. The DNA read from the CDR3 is TGTGCCAGCAGTCTGACAGGGAACACCGGG. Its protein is CASSLTGNTG. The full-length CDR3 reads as CASSLTGNTGQLYF.

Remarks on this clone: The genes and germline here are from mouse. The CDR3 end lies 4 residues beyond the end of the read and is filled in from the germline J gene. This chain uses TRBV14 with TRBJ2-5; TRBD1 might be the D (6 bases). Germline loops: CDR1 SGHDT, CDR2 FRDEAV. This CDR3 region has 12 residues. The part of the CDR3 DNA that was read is TGTGCCAGCACCGCAGGGGCAGAC. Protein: CASTAGAD. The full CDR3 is CASTAGADTQYF.

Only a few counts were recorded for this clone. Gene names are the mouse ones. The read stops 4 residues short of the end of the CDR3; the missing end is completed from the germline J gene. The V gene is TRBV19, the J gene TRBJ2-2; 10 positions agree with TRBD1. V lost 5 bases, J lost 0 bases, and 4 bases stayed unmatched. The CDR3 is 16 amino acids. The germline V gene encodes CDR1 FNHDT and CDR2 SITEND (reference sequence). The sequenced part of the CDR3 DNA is TGTGCCAGCAGACCGGGACAGGGGTCAAACACCGGG. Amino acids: CASRPGQGSNTG. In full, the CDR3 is CASRPGQGSNTGQLYF.

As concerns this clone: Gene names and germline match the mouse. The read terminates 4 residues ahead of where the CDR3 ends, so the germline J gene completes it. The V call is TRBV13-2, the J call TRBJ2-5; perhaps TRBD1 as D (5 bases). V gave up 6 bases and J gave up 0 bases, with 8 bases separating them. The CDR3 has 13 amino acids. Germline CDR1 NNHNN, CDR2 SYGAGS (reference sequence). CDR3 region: CASERGNQDTQYF. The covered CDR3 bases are TGTGCCAGCGAAAGGGGAAACCAAGAC.

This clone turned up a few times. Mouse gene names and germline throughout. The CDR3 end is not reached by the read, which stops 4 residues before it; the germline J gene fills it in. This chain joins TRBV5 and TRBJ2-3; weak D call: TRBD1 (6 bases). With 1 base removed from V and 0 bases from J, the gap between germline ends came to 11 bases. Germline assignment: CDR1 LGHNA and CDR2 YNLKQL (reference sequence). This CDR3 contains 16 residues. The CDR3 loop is CASSQGTETSAETLYF. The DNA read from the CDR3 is TGTGCCAGCAGCCAAGGGACAGAAACTAGTGCAGAA.

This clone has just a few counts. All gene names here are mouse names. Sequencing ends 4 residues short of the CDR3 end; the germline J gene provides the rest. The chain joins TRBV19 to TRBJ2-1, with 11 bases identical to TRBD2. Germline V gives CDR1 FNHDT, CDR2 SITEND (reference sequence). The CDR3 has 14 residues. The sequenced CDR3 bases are TGTGCCAGCAGGATACTGGGGGGGCAGGCT. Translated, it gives CASRILGGQA. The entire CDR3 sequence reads CASRILGGQAEQFF.

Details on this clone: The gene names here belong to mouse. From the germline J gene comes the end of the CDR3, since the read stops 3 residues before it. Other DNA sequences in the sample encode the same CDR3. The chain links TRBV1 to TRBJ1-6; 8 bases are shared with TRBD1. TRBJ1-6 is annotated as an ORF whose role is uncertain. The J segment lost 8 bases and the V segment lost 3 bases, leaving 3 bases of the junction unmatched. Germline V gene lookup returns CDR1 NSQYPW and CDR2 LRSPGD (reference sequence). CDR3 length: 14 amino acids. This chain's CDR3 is CTCSAQGADSPLYF. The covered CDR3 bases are TGCACCTGCAGTGCCCAGGGGGCTGATTCGCCC.

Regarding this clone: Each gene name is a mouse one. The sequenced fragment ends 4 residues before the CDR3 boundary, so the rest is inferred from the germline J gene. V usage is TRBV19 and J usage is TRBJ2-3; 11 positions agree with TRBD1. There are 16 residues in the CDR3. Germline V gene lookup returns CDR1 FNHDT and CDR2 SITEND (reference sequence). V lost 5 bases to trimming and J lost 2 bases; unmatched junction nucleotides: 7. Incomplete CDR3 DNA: TGTGCCAGCAGGCCGGACAGGGGGCAGGTTGCAGAA. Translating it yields CASRPDRGQVAE. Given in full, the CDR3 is CASRPDRGQVAETLYF.

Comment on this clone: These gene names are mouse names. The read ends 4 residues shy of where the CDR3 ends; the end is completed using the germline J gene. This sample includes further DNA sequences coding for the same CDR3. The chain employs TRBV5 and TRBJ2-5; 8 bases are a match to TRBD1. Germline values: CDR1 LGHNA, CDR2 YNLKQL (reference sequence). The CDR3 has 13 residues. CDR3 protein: CASSQGQGDTQYF. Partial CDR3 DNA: TGTGCCAGCAGCCAAGGACAGGGGGAC.

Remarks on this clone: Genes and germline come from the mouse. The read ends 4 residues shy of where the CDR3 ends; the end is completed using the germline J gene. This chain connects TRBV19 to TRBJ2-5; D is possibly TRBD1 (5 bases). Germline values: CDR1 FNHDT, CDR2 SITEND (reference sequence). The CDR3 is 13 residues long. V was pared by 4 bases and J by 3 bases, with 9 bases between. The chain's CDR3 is CASSSDKQDTQYF. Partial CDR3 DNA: TGTGCCAGCAGTTCGGACAAACAAGAC.

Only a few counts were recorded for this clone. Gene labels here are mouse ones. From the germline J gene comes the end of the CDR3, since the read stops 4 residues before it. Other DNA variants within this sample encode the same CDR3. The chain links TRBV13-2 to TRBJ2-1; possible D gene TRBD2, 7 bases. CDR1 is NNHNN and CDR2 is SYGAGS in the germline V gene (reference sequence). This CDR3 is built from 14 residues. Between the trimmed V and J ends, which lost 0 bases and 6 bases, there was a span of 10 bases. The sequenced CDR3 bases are TGTGCCAGCGGTGATGGGGGGGCGCGTGCT. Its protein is CASGDGGARA. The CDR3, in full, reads CASGDGGARAEQFF.

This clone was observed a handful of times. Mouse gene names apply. The CDR3 DNA, read in part, is TGTGCCAGCAGTGACGGCTGGGGGGGCAAT. It encodes CASSDGWGGN. The whole CDR3 reads CASSDGWGGNEQYF. The rearrangement links TRBV13-1 to TRBJ2-7; 10 bases are a match to TRBD2. The read ends 4 residues early relative to the CDR3; the germline J gene fills the gap. The germline gives CDR1 NSHNY, CDR2 SYGAGN. This CDR3 comprises 14 residues.

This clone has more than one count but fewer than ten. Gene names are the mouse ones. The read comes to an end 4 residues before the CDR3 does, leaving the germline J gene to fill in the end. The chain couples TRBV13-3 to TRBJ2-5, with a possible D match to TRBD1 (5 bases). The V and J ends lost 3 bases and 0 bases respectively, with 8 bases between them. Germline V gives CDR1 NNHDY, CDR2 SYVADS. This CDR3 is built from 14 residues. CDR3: CASSGGQNQDTQYF. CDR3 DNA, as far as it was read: TGTGCCAGCAGTGGCGGACAAAACCAAGAC. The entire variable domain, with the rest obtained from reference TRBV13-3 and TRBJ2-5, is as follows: EAAVTQSPRSKVAVTGGKVTLSCHQTNNHDYMYWYRQDTGHGLRLIHYSYVADSTEKGDIPDGYKASRPSQENFSLILELASLSQTAVYFCASSGGQNQDTQYFGPGTRLLVL.

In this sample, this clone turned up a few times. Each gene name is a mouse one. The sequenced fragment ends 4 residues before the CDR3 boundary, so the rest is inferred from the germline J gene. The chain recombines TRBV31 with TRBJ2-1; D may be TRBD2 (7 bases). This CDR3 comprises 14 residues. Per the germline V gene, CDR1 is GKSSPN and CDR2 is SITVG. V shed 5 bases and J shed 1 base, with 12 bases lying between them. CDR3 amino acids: CAWLGGQNYAEQFF. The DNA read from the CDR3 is TGTGCCTGGTTGGGGGGCCAGAACTATGCT.

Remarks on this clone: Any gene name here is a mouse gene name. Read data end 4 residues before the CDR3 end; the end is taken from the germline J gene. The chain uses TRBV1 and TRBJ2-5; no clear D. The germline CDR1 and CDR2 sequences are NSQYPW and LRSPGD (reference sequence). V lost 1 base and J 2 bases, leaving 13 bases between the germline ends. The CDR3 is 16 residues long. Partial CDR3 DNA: TGCACCTGCAGTGCAGCACCTACAGAAATCCAAGAC. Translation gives CTCSAAPTEIQD. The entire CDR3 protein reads CTCSAAPTEIQDTQYF.

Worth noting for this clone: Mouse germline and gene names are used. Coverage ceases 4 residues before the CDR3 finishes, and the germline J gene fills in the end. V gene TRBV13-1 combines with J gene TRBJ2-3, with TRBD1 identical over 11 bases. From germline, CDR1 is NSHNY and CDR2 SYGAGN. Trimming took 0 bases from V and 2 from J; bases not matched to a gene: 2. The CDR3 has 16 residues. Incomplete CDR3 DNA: TGTGCCAGCAGTGATGGGACAGGGGGCGTTGCAGAA. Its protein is CASSDGTGGVAE. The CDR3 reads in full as CASSDGTGGVAETLYF.

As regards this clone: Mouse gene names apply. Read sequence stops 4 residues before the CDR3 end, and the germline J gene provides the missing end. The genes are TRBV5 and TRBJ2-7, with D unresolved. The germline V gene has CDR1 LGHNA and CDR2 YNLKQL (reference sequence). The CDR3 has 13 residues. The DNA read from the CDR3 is TGTGCCAGCAGCCAAGCTGTCTGGTAT. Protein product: CASSQAVWY. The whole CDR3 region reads CASSQAVWYEQYF.

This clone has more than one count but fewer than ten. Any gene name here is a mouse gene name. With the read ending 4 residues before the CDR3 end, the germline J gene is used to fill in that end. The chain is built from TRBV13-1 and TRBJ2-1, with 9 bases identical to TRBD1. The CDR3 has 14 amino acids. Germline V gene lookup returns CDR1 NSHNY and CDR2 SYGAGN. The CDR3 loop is CASSDTGTGPEQFF. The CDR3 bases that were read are TGTGCCAGCAGTGATACGGGGACAGGGCCT.

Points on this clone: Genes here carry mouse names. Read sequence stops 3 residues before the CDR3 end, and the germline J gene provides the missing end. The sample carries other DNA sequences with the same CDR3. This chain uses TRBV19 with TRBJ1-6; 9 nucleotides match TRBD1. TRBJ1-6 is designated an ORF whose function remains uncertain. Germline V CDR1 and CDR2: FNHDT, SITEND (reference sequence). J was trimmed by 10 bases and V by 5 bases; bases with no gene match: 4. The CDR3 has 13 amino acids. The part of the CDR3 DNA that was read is TGTGCCAGCAGACGACAGGGGGGATCGCCC. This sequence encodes CASRRQGGSP. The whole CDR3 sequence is CASRRQGGSPLYF.

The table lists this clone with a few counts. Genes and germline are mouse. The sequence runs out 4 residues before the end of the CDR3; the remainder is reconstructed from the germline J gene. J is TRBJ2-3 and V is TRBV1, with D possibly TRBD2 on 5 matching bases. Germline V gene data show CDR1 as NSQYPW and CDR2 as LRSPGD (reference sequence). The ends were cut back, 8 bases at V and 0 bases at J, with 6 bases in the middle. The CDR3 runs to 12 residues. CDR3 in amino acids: CTCLGSAETLYF. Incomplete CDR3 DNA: TGCACCTGCTTGGGGAGTGCAGAA.

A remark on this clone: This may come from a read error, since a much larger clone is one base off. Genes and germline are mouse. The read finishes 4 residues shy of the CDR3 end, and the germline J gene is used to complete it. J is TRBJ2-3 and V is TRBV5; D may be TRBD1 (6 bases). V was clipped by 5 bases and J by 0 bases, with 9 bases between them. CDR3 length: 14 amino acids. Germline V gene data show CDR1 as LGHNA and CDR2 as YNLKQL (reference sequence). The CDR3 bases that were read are TGTGCCAGCAGCTCACAGGGTAGTGCAGAA. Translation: CASSSQGSAE. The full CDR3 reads CASSSQGSAETLYF.

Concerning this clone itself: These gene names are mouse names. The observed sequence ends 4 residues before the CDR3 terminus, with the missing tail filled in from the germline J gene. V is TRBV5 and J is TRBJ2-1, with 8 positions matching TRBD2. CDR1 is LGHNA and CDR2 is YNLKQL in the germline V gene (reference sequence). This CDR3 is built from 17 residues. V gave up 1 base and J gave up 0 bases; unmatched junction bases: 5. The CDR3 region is CASSQVVLGGNYAEQFF. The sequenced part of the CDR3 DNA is TGTGCCAGCAGCCAAGTCGTCCTGGGGGGTAACTATGCT.

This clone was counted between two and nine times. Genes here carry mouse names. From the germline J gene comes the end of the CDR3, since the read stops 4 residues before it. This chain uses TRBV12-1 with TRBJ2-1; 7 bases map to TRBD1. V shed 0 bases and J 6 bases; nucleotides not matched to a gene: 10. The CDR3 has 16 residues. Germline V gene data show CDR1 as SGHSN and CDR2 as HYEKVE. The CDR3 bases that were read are TGTGCCAGCTCTCTCGTGTTGGGTACAGGGGTTGCT. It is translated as CASSLVLGTGVA. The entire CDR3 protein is CASSLVLGTGVAEQFF.